Following are 16 T cell receptor beta chains from one sample sequenced in a study of control samples from healthy donors and cancer patients. Clones were read by immunoSEQ multiplex PCR, and TCRdb kept only the in-frame ones, dropping some. The sample carries 150,000 to 200,000 clones, more than 85% recorded once. The sequencing input was blood. The receptors were gathered from a woman aged 40 to 50 in good health.

The rearrangement links TRBV2 to TRBJ1-1; D is unclear. CDR1 and CDR2 (germline): SNHLY, FYNNEI. Trimming took 2 bases from V and 1 from J, leaving 5 bases between them. The CDR3 totals 13 residues. The CDR3 is CASSEWGNTEAFF. The CDR3 DNA reads TGTGCCAGCAGTGAATGGGGGAACACTGAAGCTTTCTTT.

The CDR3 nucleotides are TGTGCTACGGGACAGGGGGATGGCTACACCTTC. Translated, it gives CATGQGDGYTF. The gene calls are TRBV27 and TRBJ1-2; the match to TRBD1 covers 11 bases. CDR1 and CDR2 (germline): MNHEY, SMNVEV (reference sequence). This CDR3 is 11 amino acids long.

This chain joins TRBV18 and TRBJ2-3; D gene uncertain. Germline lookup yields CDR1 KGHSH and CDR2 LQKENI. V lost 3 bases to trimming and J lost 2 bases, with 6 bases between them. The CDR3 sequence is 13 residues long. The CDR3 sequence is CASSPDLTDTQYF. CDR3 DNA: TGTGCCAGCTCACCGGACCTCACAGATACGCAGTATTTT.

The chain carries TRBV12-3 or TRBV12-4 and TRBJ1-2; 9 bases line up with TRBD1. The CDR3 consists of 13 residues. J lost 5 bases, V lost 6 bases, and 4 bases had no gene match. CDR3 nucleotides: TGTGCCAGCAGCCCGGGGACAGGGTATGGCTACACCTTC. Translation gives CASSPGTGYGYTF.

This clone came up once. The chain couples TRBV5-1 to TRBJ2-5, with 8 positions matching TRBD1. The length of the CDR3 is 17 residues. J gave up 5 bases and V 4 bases, and 16 bases lay outside the gene matches. From germline, CDR1 is SGHRS and CDR2 YFSETQ. CDR3 region: CASSPGKGRGLGETQYF. As DNA, the CDR3 is TGCGCCAGCAGCCCGGGAAAAGGCAGGGGGCTAGGTGAGACCCAGTACTTC. Drawing the rest from reference TRBV5-1 and TRBJ2-5, the complete variable domain is KAGVTQTPRYLIKTRGQQVTLSCSPISGHRSVSWYQQTPGQGLQFLFEYFSETQRNKGNFPGRFSGRQFSNSRSEMNVSTLELGDSALYLCASSPGKGRGLGETQYFGPGTRLLVL.

The CDR3 is CASSYGQGANEQFF. The CDR3 DNA reads as TGTGCCAGCAGCTACGGACAGGGGGCCAATGAGCAGTTCTTC. V and J are TRBV6-5 and TRBJ2-1, with 11 positions matching TRBD1. After removal of 6 bases from V and 6 bases from J, the junction contained 4 bases not matched to a gene. The CDR3 sequence is 14 residues long. Per germline, CDR1 MNHEY and CDR2 SVGAGI.

The CDR3 region is CASSLARGHYEQYF. The DNA for the CDR3 is TGTGCCAGCAGCTTAGCCAGGGGCCACTACGAGCAGTACTTC. The chain is built from TRBV11-2 and TRBJ2-7, with D possibly being TRBD1 (6 bases). Trimming left V 1 base short and J 3 bases short, with 10 bases between. Germline loops: CDR1 SGHAT, CDR2 FQNNGV. The CDR3 spans 14 residues.

V usage is TRBV28 and J usage is TRBJ1-1; D is uncertain. V was shortened by 5 bases and J by 4 bases, with 11 bases between the two germline ends. Germline values: CDR1 MDHEN, CDR2 SYDVKM. This CDR3 has 13 amino acids. The CDR3 loop reads CASSPLRSTEAFF. The CDR3 DNA follows: TGTGCCAGCAGTCCACTAAGGAGCACTGAAGCTTTCTTT. Full variable domain (outside the CDR3, taken from reference TRBV28 and TRBJ1-1): DVKVTQSSRYLVKRTGEKVFLECVQDMDHENMFWYRQDPGLGLRLIYFSYDVKMKEKGDIPEGYSVSREKKERFSLILESASTNQTSMYLCASSPLRSTEAFFGQGTRLTVV.

This clone was seen once. The chain is built from TRBV14 and TRBJ1-2; possible D gene TRBD1, 6 bases. Trimming took 4 bases from V and 2 from J, leaving 8 bases between them. The CDR3 is made up of 13 amino acids. CDR1 is SGHDN and CDR2 is FVKESK in the germline V gene. The CDR3 here is CASSPTGNYGYTF. The DNA of the CDR3 is TGTGCCAGCAGCCCAACAGGGAACTATGGCTACACCTTC.

The V and J genes are TRBV27 and TRBJ2-7; 12 bases line up with TRBD1. This CDR3 region has 15 residues. The V segment lost 3 bases and the J segment 9 bases; nucleotides outside the gene matches: 9. CDR1 and CDR2 from the germline V gene are MNHEY and SMNVEV (reference sequence). Here the CDR3 reads CASSFTGTGGHGQYF. The CDR3 DNA reads TGTGCCAGCAGTTTCACCGGGACAGGGGGCCATGGGCAGTACTTC.

This clone showed up just once. V gene TRBV18 combines with J gene TRBJ2-3; TRBD2 matches 8 bases. Trimming took 6 bases from V and 6 from J; bases not matched to a gene: 14. The CDR3 is made up of 16 amino acids. Germline CDR1 reads KGHSH; CDR2 reads LQKENI. The CDR3 is CASSSYGGALMDTQYF. DNA of the CDR3: TGTGCCAGCTCCTCCTACGGGGGGGCGCTGATGGATACGCAGTATTTT.

This rearrangement joins TRBV5-4 to TRBJ1-2, with 7 bases aligning to TRBD1. The CDR3 spans 17 residues. The V and J ends lost 0 bases and 6 bases, in that order; junction bases with no gene match: 14. Germline V gene lookup returns CDR1 SGHNT and CDR2 YYREEE (reference sequence). The CDR3, as DNA: TGTGCCAGCAGCTTGGCCGGGACAGACTACTATGGGGATGGCTACACCTTC. Its protein is CASSLAGTDYYGDGYTF.

This rearrangement joins TRBV7-6 to TRBJ1-1; 9 bases are a match to TRBD1. With 3 bases clipped from V and 5 bases from J, the junction kept 13 bases outside the gene matches. The V gene's germline CDR1 is SGHVS and CDR2 FNYEAQ. CDR3 length: 17 residues. CDR3 protein: CASSLAPTGTGSTEAFF. CDR3 sequence (DNA): TGTGCCAGCAGCTTGGCACCGACCGGGACAGGGAGTACTGAAGCTTTCTTT.

The rearrangement joins TRBV21-1 to TRBJ1-2; the table's D call of TRBD1 was not tested on the DNA. TRBV21-1 is marked as a pseudogene. CDR3 length: 20 residues. The CDR3 DNA is TGTGCCAGCAGCACAAATTCCCTTCGGGACAGGGGGCTTGATCACTATGGCTACACCTTC. Its translation is CASSTNSLRDRGLDHYGYTF.

V is TRBV10-2 and J is TRBJ1-6; the D gene is possibly TRBD1 (5 bases). Germline V gives CDR1 WSHSY, CDR2 SAAADI. This CDR3 is 16 amino acids long. V was cut by 2 bases and J by 4 bases, with 12 bases left in between. CDR3 sequence: CASSEAGLQYNSPLHF. The DNA of the CDR3 is TGCGCCAGCAGTGAGGCGGGACTGCAATATAATTCACCCCTCCACTTT.

The V gene is TRBV29-1, the J gene TRBJ2-7; 7 positions match TRBD1. The junction had 9 bases not matched to a gene; V was cut back by 4 bases and J by 6 bases. Germline V CDR1 and CDR2: SQVTM, ANQGSEA. The CDR3 has 13 amino acids. The CDR3 DNA sequence: TGCAGCGTTGTAGGGGACAGTCAGCGCGAGCAGTACTTC. Translation: CSVVGDSQREQYF.